This is a list of T cell receptor beta chains from one sample in a study of Tregs in tolerant kidney transplant recipients. The data were produced by immunoSEQ multiplex PCR, yet TCRdb's version contains in-frame clones alone and is incomplete. The table lists about 83,000 clones, 95% to 98% of them singletons. Sample: CD4+ T cells from blood, taken before the transplant. Receptors were obtained from a human donor who received a combined kidney and bone marrow transplant. The CDR3 runs from the conserved cysteine through the conserved F or W. D genes are given only for firm matches. Size tells how often a clone was seen (once, few, many) or the class of an expanded clone, and some rows leave it out.

V,D,size,J,DNA,CDR3
TRBV6-6,.,.,TRBJ2-5,TGTGCCAGCAGTTACTCGAGGGAAGGAGTGACCCAGTACTTC,CASSYSREGVTQYF
TRBV5-6,TRBD2,.,TRBJ2-1,TGTGCCAGCAGCTTTGGACTAGCGGGATTTGAGCAGTTCTTC,CASSFGLAGFEQFF
TRBV19,TRBD1,.,TRBJ1-1,TGTGCCAGTAGTATTTTCCAGGGGGCTTTGTTCACTGAAGCTTTCTTT,CASSIFQGALFTEAFF
TRBV29-1,.,.,TRBJ1-1,TGCAGCGTTGAAGCGGGTGTCGTAGCAGGGGCGCTGGGGACTGAAGCTTTCTTT,CSVEAGVVAGALGTEAFF
TRBV6-4,.,.,TRBJ2-1,TGTGCCAGCAGTTTACTTTCGGGGGCAACAGGGGTTACCTACAATGAGCAGTTCTTC,CASSLLSGATGVTYNEQFF
TRBV14,.,once,TRBJ1-3,TGTGCCAGCAGCCGAAATACGGGGGCTGGAAACACCATATATTTT,CASSRNTGAGNTIYF
TRBV11-1,TRBD2,once,TRBJ2-1,TGTGCCAGCAGCTTAGATGGTAGCGGGAGGGCCTACAATGAGCAGTTCTTC,CASSLDGSGRAYNEQFF
TRBV5-1,TRBD2,.,TRBJ2-3,TGCGCCAGCACCGCTCTAGCGGGAGACACAGATACGCAGTATTTT,CASTALAGDTDTQYF
TRBV7-3,TRBD2,.,TRBJ2-1,TGTGCCAGCAGAGCGATCGGGACTAGCGGGAGGAATGAGCAGTTCTTC,CASRAIGTSGRNEQFF
TRBV10-3,.,.,TRBJ2-7,TGTGCCATCAGTGGACAGGAGCCCTACGAGCAGTACTTC,CAISGQEPYEQYF
TRBV7-2,.,.,TRBJ2-3,TGTGCCAGCAGCTTATACTCAGGGGGCACAGATACGCAGTATTTT,CASSLYSGGTDTQYF
TRBV29-1,.,.,TRBJ2-5,TGCAGCGTTGAATTCCGGGATTTGCAAGAGACCCAGTACTTC,CSVEFRDLQETQYF
TRBV7-9,.,once,TRBJ2-1,TGTGCCAGCAGAATAGGGGGGGGAAACGCTGAGCAGTTCTTC,CASRIGGGNAEQFF
TRBV19,.,.,TRBJ1-5,TGTGCCAGTAGAGGGGGAACTAGCAATCAGCCCCAGCATTTT,CASRGGTSNQPQHF
TRBV11-3,.,.,TRBJ1-4,TGTGCCAGCAGCTTTACGCGTGAAAAACTGTTTTTT,CASSFTREKLFF
TRBV7-2,.,.,TRBJ2-2,TGTGCCACCAGCTTAAGCCGCGGGGAGCTGTTTTTT,CATSLSRGELFF
TRBV5-4,TRBD2,.,TRBJ2-3,TGTGCCAGCAGTTTACAGACTAGCGGCACAGATACGCAGTATTTT,CASSLQTSGTDTQYF
TRBV4-2,.,.,TRBJ2-7,TGTGCCAGCAGCCAAGGGTACAGAGACTACGAGCAGTACTTC,CASSQGYRDYEQYF
TRBV30,.,.,TRBJ1-1,TGTGCCTGGAGTGCCAGGAGGCAGCATATGAACACTGAAGCTTTCTTT,CAWSARRQHMNTEAFF
TRBV4-1,.,.,TRBJ1-4,TGCGCCAGCAGCCAAATCAGAGGGAGGGGGGAAAAACTGTTTTTT,CASSQIRGRGEKLFF
TRBV2,.,.,TRBJ2-2,TGTGCCAGCAGTGTCTCAGGGCGAACCGGGGAGCTGTTTTTT,CASSVSGRTGELFF
TRBV7-9,TRBD2,.,TRBJ2-4,TGTGCCAGCAGCCCTCGGACTAGCGGGAGGTTATACATTCAGTACTTC,CASSPRTSGRLYIQYF
TRBV19,TRBD1,.,TRBJ2-1,TGTGCCAGTAGTCTCAGGGGGCGGCGGCAGTTCTTC,CASSLRGRRQFF
TRBV4-3,.,.,TRBJ2-3,TGCGCCAGCAGCCCGACAGGACCCACAGATACGCAGTATTTT,CASSPTGPTDTQYF
TRBV7-6,TRBD1,.,TRBJ2-1,TGTGCCAGCAGTCACCGGGACAGGGACTACAATGAGCAGTTCTTC,CASSHRDRDYNEQFF
TRBV5-4,TRBD1,.,TRBJ2-7,TGTGCCAGCAGCCCGGGACAGGGGGTCTACGAGCAGTACTTC,CASSPGQGVYEQYF
TRBV27,.,.,TRBJ2-1,TGTGCCAGCAGTCCCTTCCGTAGCTCCTACAATGAGCAGTTCTTC,CASSPFRSSYNEQFF
TRBV4-3,TRBD1,.,TRBJ1-1,TGCGCCAGCAGCCAAGTGATGGGACAGGTTCAGAACACTGAAGCTTTCTTT,CASSQVMGQVQNTEAFF
TRBV5-1,.,.,TRBJ2-1,TGCGCCAGCAGCCCCAGCGGGCGCGCCACCTACAATGAGCAGTTCTTC,CASSPSGRATYNEQFF
TRBV19,.,.,TRBJ2-1,TGTGCCAGTAGTATTCCTTTTGGGGGGTTCGACAATGAGCAGTTCTTC,CASSIPFGGFDNEQFF
TRBV27,.,.,TRBJ1-1,TGTGCCAGCAGTTTAGGGGGCGGTGAAGCTTTCTTT,CASSLGGGEAFF
TRBV5-1,TRBD1,.,TRBJ2-1,TGCGCCAGCAGACTGGGACAGGGGTGGTACAATGAGCAGTTCTTC,CASRLGQGWYNEQFF
TRBV2,.,.,TRBJ2-1,TGTGCCAGCAGTGTCTTCCTAAAGAATGAGCAGTTCTTC,CASSVFLKNEQFF
TRBV5-1,.,.,TRBJ2-7,TGCGCCAGCAGCTTGGGTCCGGGAGTTAACGAGCAGTACTTC,CASSLGPGVNEQYF
TRBV29-1,TRBD2,.,TRBJ2-1,TGCAGCGCGGGCGGGAGGTTCTCCTACAATGAGCAGTTCTTC,CSAGGRFSYNEQFF
TRBV6-1,TRBD1,.,TRBJ2-1,TGTGCCAGCAGTGAGCTCTTTGGGACAGGGGACAATGAGCAGTTCTTC,CASSELFGTGDNEQFF
TRBV7-9,TRBD1,once,TRBJ2-5,TGTGCCAGCAGCATCACCTCCCCGACAGGGCAAGAGACCCAGTACTTC,CASSITSPTGQETQYF
TRBV7-3,TRBD1,.,TRBJ2-5,TGTGCCAGCAGCTTAACGGGGACAGGGTGGGACGAGACCCAGTACTTC,CASSLTGTGWDETQYF
TRBV14,TRBD1,few,TRBJ2-1,TGTGCCAGCAGCCGACGGGGACAGGGAACCTACAATGAGCAGTTCTTC,CASSRRGQGTYNEQFF
TRBV11-3,TRBD1,.,TRBJ2-7,TGTGCCAGCAGCTTGGGGACAGGGTTCCACGAGCAGTACTTC,CASSLGTGFHEQYF
TRBV7-9,.,.,TRBJ1-3,TGTGCCAGCGGGGCACCGGGTCCCAACTTCTCTGGAAACACCATATATTTT,CASGAPGPNFSGNTIYF
TRBV27,TRBD1,.,TRBJ2-3,TGTGCCAGCAGTTTATCGCCCGGACAGGGGTCAGATACGCAGTATTTT,CASSLSPGQGSDTQYF
TRBV27,TRBD2,.,TRBJ2-7,TGTGCCAGCAGTCCCCTAGCGGGATACTCCTACGAGCAGTACTTC,CASSPLAGYSYEQYF
TRBV4-2,TRBD1,.,TRBJ1-1,TGTGCCAGCAGCCATTTGACAGGGGGAAATATGAACACTGAAGCTTTCTTT,CASSHLTGGNMNTEAFF
TRBV30,TRBD1,.,TRBJ2-3,TGTGCCTGGAGTGTAGGGACAGGGGGCACAGATACGCAGTATTTT,CAWSVGTGGTDTQYF